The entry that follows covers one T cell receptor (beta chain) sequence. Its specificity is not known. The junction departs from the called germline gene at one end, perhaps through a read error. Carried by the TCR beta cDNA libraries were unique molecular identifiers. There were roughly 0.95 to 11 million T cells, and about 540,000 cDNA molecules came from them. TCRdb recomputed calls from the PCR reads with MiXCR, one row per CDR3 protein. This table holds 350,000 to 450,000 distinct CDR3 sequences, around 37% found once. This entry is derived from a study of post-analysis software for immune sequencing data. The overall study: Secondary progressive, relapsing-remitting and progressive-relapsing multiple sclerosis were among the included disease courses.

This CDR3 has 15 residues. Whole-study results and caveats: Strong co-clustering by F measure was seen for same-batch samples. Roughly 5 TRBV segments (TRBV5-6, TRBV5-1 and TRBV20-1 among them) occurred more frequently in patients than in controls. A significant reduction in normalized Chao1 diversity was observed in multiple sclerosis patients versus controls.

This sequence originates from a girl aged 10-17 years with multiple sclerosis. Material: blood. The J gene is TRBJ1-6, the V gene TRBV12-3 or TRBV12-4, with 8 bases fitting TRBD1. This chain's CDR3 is CACSPRTGPNSPLHF. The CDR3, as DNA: TGTGCCTGCAGCCCCAGGACAGGGCCGAATTCACCCCTCCACTTT.